This is a list of T cell receptor beta chains from one sample in a study of T cell clones after liver transplantation. Only in-frame clones appear in the TCRdb table, and some are missing; sequencing was by immunoSEQ multiplex PCR. The table lists roughly 65,000 clones, 92% of them singletons. Sequenced here: CD4+ T cells from blood, sampled less than 26 months after liver transplant. The receptors were gathered from a human patient who received a liver transplant. The T cells may partly be graft donor cells. Each CDR3 is given with its conserved first and last residue. Each record gives: V gene, clone size, D gene, J gene, CDR3 DNA, CDR3 protein. D genes are given only for firm matches. The size entry is marked missing in some rows and otherwise reads once, few, many or a size class.

TRBV11-2,NA,TRBD1,TRBJ2-2,TGTGCCAGCAGCATACAAAGGCTGGGACAGCCAAACACCGGGGAGCTGTTTTTT,CASSIQRLGQPNTGELFF
TRBV28,NA,NA,TRBJ1-5,TGTGCCAGCAGTCTGTCGGGATTTCAGCCCCAGCATTTT,CASSLSGFQPQHF
TRBV20-1,NA,NA,TRBJ2-3,TGCAGTGCCCGGAGGACAGATACGCAGTATTTT,CSARRTDTQYF
TRBV10-3,NA,TRBD2,TRBJ2-1,TGTGCCATCAGGGGAGCTAGCGGGGGAAACAATGAGCAGTTCTTC,CAIRGASGGNNEQFF
TRBV5-1,NA,TRBD1,TRBJ1-2,TGCGCCAGCAGTATGAGCGGGACAGGGGGCGAAGGCTACACCTTC,CASSMSGTGGEGYTF
TRBV5-6,NA,TRBD1,TRBJ1-3,TGTGCCAGCAGCTACAGCTACAGGGGTACTGGAAACACCATATATTTT,CASSYSYRGTGNTIYF
TRBV6-1,NA,NA,TRBJ1-3,TGTGCCAGCAGTACTCTCTCTCAGAGAAACACCATATATTTT,CASSTLSQRNTIYF
TRBV5-1,NA,NA,TRBJ2-2,TGCGCCAGCAGCAGCGGGACAGTTAATGCCGGGGAGCTGTTTTTT,CASSSGTVNAGELFF
TRBV6-1,NA,TRBD2,TRBJ2-3,TGTGCCAGCAAGGGTCTAGCGGGAGCGACAGATACGCAGTATTTT,CASKGLAGATDTQYF
TRBV27,NA,NA,TRBJ1-4,TGTGCCAGCAGTTTAGAGGGTGCGGGGTGGGGTAATGAAAAACTGTTTTTT,CASSLEGAGWGNEKLFF
TRBV9,NA,NA,TRBJ2-5,TGTGCCAGCAGCGGATCCGGGACCCCAGAAGAGACCCAGTACTTC,CASSGSGTPEETQYF
TRBV19,NA,TRBD1,TRBJ1-5,TGTGCCAGTAGGTTAAGGCAGGGGGGACAGCCCCAGCATTTT,CASRLRQGGQPQHF
TRBV19,few,TRBD1,TRBJ1-1,TGTGCCAGTAGTGCAGGGGGCCCGGACACTGAAGCTTTCTTT,CASSAGGPDTEAFF
TRBV7-3,once,TRBD2,TRBJ2-7,TGTGCCAGCAGCTTAACAGGTACTAGCGGGACAACCCATAGGAGCGAGCAGTACTTC,CASSLTGTSGTTHRSEQYF
TRBV18,NA,NA,TRBJ2-5,TGTGCCAGCTCACCGTCCCAGGGAAAGACCCAGTACTTC,CASSPSQGKTQYF
TRBV5-1,NA,NA,TRBJ2-3,TGCGCCAGCAGCGCAGGGTGGGGGGATACGCAGTATTTT,CASSAGWGDTQYF
TRBV11-2,few,NA,TRBJ2-7,TGTGCCAGCAGCTCAGGGGTCCCCTACGAGCAGTACTTC,CASSSGVPYEQYF
TRBV21-1,NA,NA,TRBJ2-4,TGTGCCAGCAGCTCACAGGGGCCGGCCAAAAACATTCAGTACTTC,CASSSQGPAKNIQYF
TRBV7-9,NA,NA,TRBJ1-2,TGTGCCAGCAGCCCCCGGGAGTCCTATGGCTACACCTTC,CASSPRESYGYTF
TRBV6-5,NA,NA,TRBJ2-2,TGTGCCAGCAGTACCGACAGGACCGGGGAGCTGTTTTTT,CASSTDRTGELFF
TRBV7-3,NA,NA,TRBJ2-3,TGTGCCAGCAGCATACGACCCGGGGTTGGAGATACGCAGTATTTT,CASSIRPGVGDTQYF
TRBV10-3,NA,TRBD1,TRBJ2-2,TGTGCCATCAGTGAGGTGACAGGGGGCGCGAACACCGGGGAGCTGTTTTTT,CAISEVTGGANTGELFF
TRBV14,NA,NA,TRBJ2-7,TGTGCCAGCAGCCAAGATCGACAGTTAATCTACGAGCAGTACTTC,CASSQDRQLIYEQYF
TRBV6-5,NA,TRBD1,TRBJ2-5,TGTGCCAGCAGACCCGGACAGGGGGGGGCGGAGACCCAGTACTTC,CASRPGQGGAETQYF
TRBV7-3,once,TRBD2,TRBJ2-1,TGTGCCAGCAGCTTAACCCAGACCGGGACTAGTCGGTTCTTC,CASSLTQTGTSRFF
TRBV29-1,NA,NA,TRBJ2-1,TGCAGCTCGGCAGGTCTAGCTGGGGAGCAGTTCTTC,CSSAGLAGEQFF
TRBV7-2,NA,TRBD2,TRBJ2-7,TGTGCCAGCAGCTTAGGAGCGGGGGCCTCCTACGAGCAGTACTTC,CASSLGAGASYEQYF
TRBV19,NA,NA,TRBJ1-2,TGTGCCAGTAGTATAGTGGCGGAGCGCTATGGCTACACCTTC,CASSIVAERYGYTF
TRBV5-1,few,TRBD2,TRBJ2-6,TGCGCCAGCAGCTTTGACGGGACTAGCGGGTTAGGTGGGGCCAACGTCCTGACTTTC,CASSFDGTSGLGGANVLTF
TRBV7-9,NA,NA,TRBJ1-2,TGTGCCAGCAGCTTAAATCAGGGTAACCATGGCTACACCTTC,CASSLNQGNHGYTF
TRBV19,NA,TRBD1,TRBJ2-2,TGTGCCAGTAGTATAGATGTGGGGACAGGGGGCGCGACCGGGGAGCTGTTTTTT,CASSIDVGTGGATGELFF
TRBV5-1,NA,TRBD1,TRBJ2-5,TGCGCCAGCAGCCTAGGGACAGGGTTAGAGACCCAGTACTTC,CASSLGTGLETQYF
TRBV6-5,NA,NA,TRBJ1-1,TGTGCCAGCAGTTCCCCCGTAGGGAACACTGAAGCTTTCTTC,CASSSPVGNTEAFF
TRBV4-2,NA,TRBD1,TRBJ2-3,TGTGCCAGCAGCCAGGGGACAGACAGACACCCGCAGTATTTT,CASSQGTDRHPQYF
TRBV15,NA,TRBD2,TRBJ2-1,TGTGCCACCAGCAGAACACCGGCTAGCGGGAGGGCCTTCGGCAATGAGCAGTTCTTC,CATSRTPASGRAFGNEQFF
TRBV7-7,NA,TRBD1,TRBJ2-5,TGTGCTAGCAGCCCGACAGGGGGCCTGGTTGGTGAGACCCAGTACTTC,CASSPTGGLVGETQYF
TRBV6-6,NA,NA,TRBJ1-1,TGTGCCAGCAGTTTGAAACAGGGTGATACTGAAGCTTTCTTT,CASSLKQGDTEAFF
TRBV28,NA,NA,TRBJ1-2,TGTGCCAGCAGTTTTTCACACATAGCTAACTATGGCTACACCTTC,CASSFSHIANYGYTF
TRBV7-9,NA,NA,TRBJ2-5,TGTGCCAGCAGCTTAAAGGGAGAGACCCAGTACTTC,CASSLKGETQYF
TRBV30,NA,TRBD2,TRBJ2-1,TGTGCCTGGAGTGGGTTAGCGGGAATCTTCAATGAGCAGTTCTTC,CAWSGLAGIFNEQFF
TRBV7-9,NA,TRBD1,TRBJ2-1,TGTGCCAGCAGCTTCCCCCGGGACAGCTCTAATGAGCAGTTCTTC,CASSFPRDSSNEQFF
TRBV5-4,NA,NA,TRBJ2-3,TGTGCCAGCAGCTCGGGACCCTACACAGATACGCAGTATTTT,CASSSGPYTDTQYF
TRBV25-1,NA,NA,TRBJ1-2,TGTGCCAGCAGTGAAACCGGTCGGGACTATGGCTACACCTTC,CASSETGRDYGYTF
TRBV7-9,NA,NA,TRBJ1-1,TGTGCCAGCAGCTTAATGGCAGGGGATAACACTGAAGCTTTCTTT,CASSLMAGDNTEAFF
TRBV7-9,NA,NA,TRBJ1-2,TGTGCCAGCAGCTTAGCGCTGGGAGCAACTAACTATGGCTACACCTTC,CASSLALGATNYGYTF
TRBV19,NA,NA,TRBJ1-2,TGTGCCAGTAGTCTGGGCCTGGTTTCGTATGGCTACACCTTC,CASSLGLVSYGYTF
TRBV7-9,NA,TRBD1,TRBJ2-1,TGTGCCAGCAGCACAGGACAGGGGACCAATGAGCAGTTCTTC,CASSTGQGTNEQFF
TRBV27,NA,NA,TRBJ1-5,TGTGCCAGCAGTTTAACGGGGCAGCCCCAGCATTTT,CASSLTGQPQHF
TRBV7-9,NA,TRBD1,TRBJ2-7,TGTGCCAGCAGCTTAGTGTTAGACAGGGGCGCCTACGAGCAGTACTTC,CASSLVLDRGAYEQYF
TRBV30,few,NA,TRBJ2-6,TGTGCCTGGAGCTCTGGGGCCAACGTCCTGACTTTC,CAWSSGANVLTF